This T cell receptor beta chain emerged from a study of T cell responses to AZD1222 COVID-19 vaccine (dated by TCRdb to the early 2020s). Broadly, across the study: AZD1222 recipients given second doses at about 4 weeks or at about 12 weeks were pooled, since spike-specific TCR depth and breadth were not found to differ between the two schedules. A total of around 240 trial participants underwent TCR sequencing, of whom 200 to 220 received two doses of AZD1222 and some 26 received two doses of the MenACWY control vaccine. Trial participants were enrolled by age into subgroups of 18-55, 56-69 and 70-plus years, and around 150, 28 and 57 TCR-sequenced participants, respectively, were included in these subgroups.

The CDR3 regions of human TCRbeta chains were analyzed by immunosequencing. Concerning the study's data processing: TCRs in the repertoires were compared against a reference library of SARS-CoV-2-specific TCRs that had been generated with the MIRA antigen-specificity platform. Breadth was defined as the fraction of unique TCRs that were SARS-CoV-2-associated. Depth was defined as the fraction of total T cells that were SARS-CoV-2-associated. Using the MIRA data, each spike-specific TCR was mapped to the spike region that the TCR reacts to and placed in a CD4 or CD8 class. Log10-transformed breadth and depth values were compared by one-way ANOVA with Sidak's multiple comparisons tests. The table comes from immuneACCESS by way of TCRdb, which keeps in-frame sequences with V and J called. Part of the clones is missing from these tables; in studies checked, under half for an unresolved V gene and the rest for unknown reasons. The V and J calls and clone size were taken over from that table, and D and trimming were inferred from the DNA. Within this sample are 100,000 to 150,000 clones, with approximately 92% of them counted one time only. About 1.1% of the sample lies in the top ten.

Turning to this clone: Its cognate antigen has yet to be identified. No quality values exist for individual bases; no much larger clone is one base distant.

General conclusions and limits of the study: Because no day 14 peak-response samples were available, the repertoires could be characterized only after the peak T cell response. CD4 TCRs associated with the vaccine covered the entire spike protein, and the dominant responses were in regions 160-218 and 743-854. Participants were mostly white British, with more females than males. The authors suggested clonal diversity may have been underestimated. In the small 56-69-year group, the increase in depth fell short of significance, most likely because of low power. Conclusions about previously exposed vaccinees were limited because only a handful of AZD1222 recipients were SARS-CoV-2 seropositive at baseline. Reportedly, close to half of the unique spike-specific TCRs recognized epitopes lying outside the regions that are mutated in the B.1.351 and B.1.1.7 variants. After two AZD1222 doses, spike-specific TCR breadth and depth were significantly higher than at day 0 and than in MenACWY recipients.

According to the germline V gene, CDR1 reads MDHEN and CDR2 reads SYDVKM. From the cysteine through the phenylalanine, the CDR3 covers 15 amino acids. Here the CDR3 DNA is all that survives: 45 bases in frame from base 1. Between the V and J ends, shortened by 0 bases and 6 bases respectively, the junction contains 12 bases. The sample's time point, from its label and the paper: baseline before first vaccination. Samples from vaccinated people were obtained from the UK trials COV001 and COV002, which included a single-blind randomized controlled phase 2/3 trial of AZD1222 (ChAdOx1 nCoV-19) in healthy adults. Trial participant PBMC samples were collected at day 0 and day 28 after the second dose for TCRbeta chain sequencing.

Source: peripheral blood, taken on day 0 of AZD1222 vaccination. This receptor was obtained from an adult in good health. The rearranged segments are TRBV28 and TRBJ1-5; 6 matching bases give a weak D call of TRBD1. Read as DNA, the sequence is TGTGCCAGCAGTTTATGGGCAGGGGCGGGTCAGCCCCAGCATTTT. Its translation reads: CASSLWAGAGQPQHF.